The 30 T cell receptor beta chains presented below share a single source sample, sequenced in a study of blood T cell repertoires in COVID-19. Sequencing was performed with immunoSEQ multiplex PCR; in TCRdb, only in-frame clones are kept and a portion is missing. The sample lists around 300,000 clones, roughly nine tenths occurring once. The sequencing sample was made of PBMCs or T cells enriched from blood (not recorded which). The source is a woman aged 55-70 years who had recovered from COVID-19.

This chain links TRBV12-3 or TRBV12-4 with TRBJ2-1; weak D call: TRBD2 (6 bases). The length of the CDR3 is 13 residues. Trimming cost V 6 bases and J 3 bases, with 9 bases left between them. The CDR3 DNA follows: TGTGCCAGCAGGGAGGGCCTCTACAATGAGCAGTTCTTC. Protein product: CASREGLYNEQFF.

This chain uses TRBV7-9 with TRBJ1-6; D is unresolved. CDR1 and CDR2 (germline): SEHNR, FQNEAQ (reference sequence). There are 15 residues in the CDR3. The ends were cut back, 10 bases at V and 0 bases at J, with 13 bases in the middle. CDR3 bases: TGTGCCACCACCCCTCTGCGCTCCTATAATTCACCCCTCCACTTT. Translated, it gives CATTPLRSYNSPLHF. The full variable domain, completed using reference TRBV7-9 and TRBJ1-6, is DTGVSQNPRHKITKRGQNVTFRCDPISEHNRLYWYRQTLGQGPEFLTYFQNEAQLEKSRLLSDRFSAERPKGSFSTLEIQRTEQGDSAMYLCATTPLRSYNSPLHFGNGTRLTVT.

This clone was counted between two and nine times. The chain recombines TRBV7-9 with TRBJ1-1, with D tentatively TRBD1 (6 bases). Germline-derived CDR1 and CDR2 are SEHNR and FQNEAQ (reference sequence). V was pared by 6 bases and J by 3 bases, with 14 bases between. There are 14 residues in the CDR3. The CDR3 coding sequence is TGTGCCAGCAGAGAGTACAGGGATGACACTGAAGCTTTCTTT. This encodes CASREYRDDTEAFF. Combining the CDR3 with reference TRBV7-9 and TRBJ1-1 gives the whole variable domain DTGVSQNPRHKITKRGQNVTFRCDPISEHNRLYWYRQTLGQGPEFLTYFQNEAQLEKSRLLSDRFSAERPKGSFSTLEIQRTEQGDSAMYLCASREYRDDTEAFFGQGTRLTVV.

CDR3 DNA: TGTGCCAGCAGCCAAGGGACAGGCTACTATGGCTACACCTTC. Translated: CASSQGTGYYGYTF. V gene TRBV3-1 (or the pseudogene TRBV3-2) combines with J gene TRBJ1-2; TRBD1 matches 7 bases. The CDR3 extends over 14 amino acids. Losses at the gene ends were 1 base for V and 3 bases for J; bases not matched to a gene: 2. The germline CDR1 and CDR2 sequences are LGHDT and YNNKEL (reference sequence).

The chain combines TRBV9 with TRBJ2-5, with a possible D match to TRBD1 (6 bases). The CDR3 contains 15 residues. CDR1 is SGDLS, CDR2 YYNGEE, per germline. V dropped 2 bases and J dropped 7 bases, with 18 bases sitting between them. The chain's CDR3 is CASSVGSTGEVTQYF. The CDR3 DNA is TGTGCCAGCAGCGTGGGCTCGACAGGCGAGGTGACCCAGTACTTC.

The chain uses TRBV5-8 and TRBJ1-2; D is uncertain. Trimming pared 7 bases from V and 4 bases from J, leaving 14 bases between. The CDR3 is 13 amino acids. CDR1 is SGHTS and CDR2 is YDEGEE in the germline V gene. The CDR3 nucleotides read TGTGCCAGCGGCCTCGAGGGCGGCTATGGCTACACCTTC. This gives the protein CASGLEGGYGYTF.

DNA for the CDR3: TGTGCCAGCAGGGGTGCGGGAGAAGGACAAGATACGCAGTATTTT. Protein: CASRGAGEGQDTQYF. V is TRBV28 and J is TRBJ2-3; TRBD2 agrees at 7 bases. Germline CDR1 reads MDHEN; CDR2 reads SYDVKM. After removal of 6 bases from V and 5 bases from J, the junction contained 11 bases not matched to a gene. The CDR3 runs to 15 residues.

This chain uses TRBV27 with TRBJ1-2; TRBD1 is a possible D gene (5 bases). The V end lost 4 bases, the J end lost 5 bases, and 11 bases lay between the germline ends. The CDR3 totals 13 residues. Germline CDR1 MNHEY, CDR2 SMNVEV (reference sequence). The CDR3 bases are TGTGCCAGCAGTTCTGGGGGGACGTATGGCTACACCTTC. Residues: CASSSGGTYGYTF.

The chain links TRBV5-1 to TRBJ2-7; D is ambiguous. This CDR3 has 13 amino acids. V gave up 3 bases and J gave up 7 bases, with 14 bases separating them. The germline V gene has CDR1 SGHRS and CDR2 YFSETQ. Here the CDR3 DNA reads TGCGCCAGCAGCTCCCCCGGCGGTGGAGAGCAGTACTTC. This gives the protein CASSSPGGGEQYF.

There are a few counts of this clone. The chain couples TRBV13 to TRBJ1-4; 7 bases agree with TRBD1. Trimming took 4 bases from V and 8 from J; bases not matched to a gene: 7. The CDR3 sequence is 14 residues long. CDR1 and CDR2 (germline): PRHDT, FYEKMQ (reference sequence). The DNA of the CDR3 is TGTGCCAGCAGCTCGGACAGGAAACGCGAAAAACTGTTTTTT. Translated, it gives CASSSDRKREKLFF.

The chain recombines TRBV10-1 with TRBJ2-1; TRBD2 matches at 15 bases. This CDR3 is built from 15 residues. Germline loops: CDR1 WNHNN, CDR2 SYGVQD (reference sequence). The ends lost 6 bases at V and 7 bases at J; junction bases unmatched: 4. As DNA, the CDR3 is TGCGCCAGCAGCCCCGGGACTAGCGGGAGGAATGAGCAGTTCTTC. It is translated as CASSPGTSGRNEQFF.

V usage is TRBV2 and J usage is TRBJ1-1, with 8 positions matching TRBD1. Germline-derived CDR1 and CDR2 are SNHLY and FYNNEI. J gave up 3 bases and V 6 bases, and 3 bases lay outside the gene matches. The CDR3 is made up of 13 amino acids. The CDR3 loop reads CASSGQGYTEAFF. The CDR3 DNA follows: TGTGCCAGCAGCGGACAGGGCTACACTGAAGCTTTCTTT.

CDR3 sequence: CASSPTKSGVFYNEQFF. The CDR3 coding sequence is TGTGCCAGCAGTCCAACAAAGAGCGGGGTGTTCTACAATGAGCAGTTCTTC. V gene TRBV28 combines with J gene TRBJ2-1, with 7 bases identical to TRBD2. There are 17 residues in the CDR3. Losses at the gene ends were 5 bases for V and 3 bases for J; bases not matched to a gene: 13. CDR1 and CDR2 (germline): MDHEN, SYDVKM.

This rearrangement joins TRBV5-4 to TRBJ1-2; D is unclear. Germline CDR1 reads SGHNT; CDR2 reads YYREEE (reference sequence). The CDR3 loop spans 15 amino acids. Between the trimmed V and J ends, which lost 1 base and 0 bases, there was a span of 10 bases. CDR3 loop: CASSLFILANYGYTF. CDR3 bases: TGTGCCAGCAGCTTGTTTATACTGGCTAACTATGGCTACACCTTC.

This chain uses TRBV7-9 with TRBJ2-7; D is possibly TRBD1 (5 bases). Looked up from germline, CDR1 is SEHNR and CDR2 is FQNEAQ (reference sequence). This CDR3 has 14 amino acids. Trimming took off 0 bases at V and 4 bases at J, with 10 bases between the two ends. In DNA, the CDR3 is TGTGCCAGCAGCTTAGCCGTCAGGGCGTACGAGCAGTACTTC. It translates to CASSLAVRAYEQYF.

The chain uses TRBV7-5 and TRBJ1-2; the D segment call TRBD1 is taken from the table without a DNA check. TRBV7-5 is described as a pseudogene. The CDR3 loop spans 15 amino acids. For the CDR3, the DNA is TGTGCCAGAAGCGCAGAGGCAGGGCTAATCTATGGCTACACCTTC. Protein product: CARSAEAGLIYGYTF.

This chain uses TRBV7-6 with TRBJ1-6; 11 bases are shared with TRBD1. The germline V gene encodes CDR1 SGHVS and CDR2 FNYEAQ. The CDR3 is 15 amino acids. V lost 3 bases, J lost 6 bases, and 1 base stayed unmatched. The CDR3 protein is CASSFGQGANSPLHF. The DNA of the CDR3 is TGTGCCAGCAGCTTCGGACAGGGGGCTAATTCACCCCTCCACTTT.

This CDR3 reads CAISRGTSGGSSYNEQFF. The CDR3 DNA follows: TGTGCCATCAGTCGAGGGACTAGCGGGGGGAGCTCCTACAATGAGCAGTTCTTC. The chain joins TRBV10-3 to TRBJ2-1; 15 nucleotides agree with TRBD2. The CDR3 has 18 amino acids. V trimming: 5 bases; J trimming: 0 bases; junction bases outside the gene matches: 5. Germline CDR1 is ENHRY and CDR2 is SYGVKD.

This chain joins TRBV28 and TRBJ1-5; no reliable D call. Germline V gene lookup returns CDR1 MDHEN and CDR2 SYDVKM. The CDR3 runs 13 residues. Trimming cost V 3 bases and J 6 bases, with 9 bases left between them. CDR3 sequence: CASSFPGSQPQHF. The CDR3 nucleotides read TGTGCCAGCAGTTTTCCGGGATCTCAGCCCCAGCATTTT.

This clone occurred a few times. This chain links TRBV7-3 with TRBJ2-2; D gene unclear. The ends were cut back, 2 bases at V and 8 bases at J, with 6 bases in the middle. CDR3 length: 12 residues. Germline V CDR1 and CDR2: SGHTA, FQGTGA. Written as DNA, the CDR3 is TGTGCCAGCAGCTTAGTCCAAGGGGAGCTGTTTTTT. Translating it yields CASSLVQGELFF.

The V call is TRBV4-1, the J call TRBJ1-5; D is possibly TRBD1 (6 bases). The V end was cut by 0 bases, the J end by 9 bases, with 12 bases between. Germline values: CDR1 MGHRA, CDR2 YSYEKL. The CDR3 sequence is 14 residues long. The DNA for the CDR3 is TGCGCCAGCAGCCAAGATCCACCACAGGGGCCCCAGCATTTT. This gives the protein CASSQDPPQGPQHF.

The chain is built from TRBV7-9 and TRBJ1-2, with 7 bases matching TRBD1. Germline trimming cut 4 bases from V and 8 bases from J; bases unmatched to any gene: 10. The CDR3 loop spans 14 amino acids. CDR1 and CDR2 (germline): SEHNR, FQNEAQ (reference sequence). The CDR3 DNA reads as TGTGCCAGCAGCTCCGGCGGGACAGTGGTCGGCTACACCTTC. It encodes CASSSGGTVVGYTF.

This chain connects TRBV10-3 to TRBJ1-2; 7 positions match TRBD1. The CDR3 spans 14 residues. Germline assignment: CDR1 ENHRY and CDR2 SYGVKD. V lost 6 bases to trimming and J lost 5 bases; unmatched junction nucleotides: 9. CDR3 loop: CAISRQGLGYGYTF. CDR3 sequence (DNA): TGTGCCATCAGCAGACAGGGCTTGGGGTATGGCTACACCTTC.

The V and J genes are TRBV6-2 or TRBV6-3 and TRBJ2-2; no clear D gene. CDR1 and CDR2 (germline): MNHEY, SVGEGT. CDR3 length equals 14 residues. Trimming shortened V by 5 bases and J by 2 bases, and 9 bases separated the two germline ends. CDR3 in DNA: TGTGCCAGCAGTACTTGGGCCAACACCGGGGAGCTGTTTTTT. Its protein product is CASSTWANTGELFF.

V gene TRBV24-1 combines with J gene TRBJ2-1, with 11 bases lining up with TRBD2. Germline V gene lookup returns CDR1 KGHDR and CDR2 SFDVKD. Trimming at V came to 5 bases and at J to 4 bases, leaving 9 bases not matched to a gene. The CDR3 contains 17 residues. In DNA, the CDR3 is TGTGCCACCAGTGCGAGACCGGGACTAGCGGAATACAATGAGCAGTTCTTC. This encodes CATSARPGLAEYNEQFF.

This chain joins TRBV28 and TRBJ2-7; 10 bases agree with TRBD1. Germline trimming cut 1 base from V and 3 bases from J; bases unmatched to any gene: 6. CDR3 length equals 16 residues. CDR1 and CDR2 from the germline V gene are MDHEN and SYDVKM. The CDR3 nucleotides are TGTGCCAGCAGTTTATACCGACAGGGGGCCGACTACGAGCAGTACTTC. It encodes CASSLYRQGADYEQYF.

This chain uses TRBV28 with TRBJ1-1; a possible D gene is TRBD1 (5 bases). The CDR3 has 14 residues. Germline V lookup: CDR1 MDHEN, CDR2 SYDVKM. Trimming removed 2 bases from V and 3 bases from J, with 10 bases in between. The CDR3 sequence: CASSLRGLDTEAFF. The CDR3, as DNA: TGTGCCAGCAGTTTAAGGGGTCTGGACACTGAAGCTTTCTTT. The entire variable domain, with the rest obtained from reference TRBV28 and TRBJ1-1, is as follows: DVKVTQSSRYLVKRTGEKVFLECVQDMDHENMFWYRQDPGLGLRLIYFSYDVKMKEKGDIPEGYSVSREKKERFSLILESASTNQTSMYLCASSLRGLDTEAFFGQGTRLTVV.

The chain employs TRBV28 and TRBJ1-5; TRBD1 matches at 8 bases. The trim removed 5 bases at V and 6 bases at J, leaving 12 bases unmatched. Germline V gene lookup returns CDR1 MDHEN and CDR2 SYDVKM. This CDR3 spans 16 amino acids. CDR3 coding DNA: TGTGCCAGCAGTCCAGGGGGCGGGTTTAAAGGTCAGCCCCAGCATTTT. Amino acid sequence: CASSPGGGFKGQPQHF.

The chain carries TRBV30 and TRBJ1-1, with D possibly matching TRBD1 (5 bases). Per germline, CDR1 GTSNPN and CDR2 SVGIG (reference sequence). The CDR3 runs to 13 residues. Trimming shortened V by 5 bases and J by 1 base, and 11 bases separated the two germline ends. The CDR3 nucleotides read TGTGCCTGGGCGACAGTTAAGAACACTGAAGCTTTCTTT. Protein: CAWATVKNTEAFF.

The chain links TRBV5-1 to TRBJ2-7; 9 bases match TRBD1. The CDR3 is 15 amino acids. Germline CDR1 is SGHRS and CDR2 is YFSETQ. The trim removed 1 base at V and 1 base at J, leaving 3 bases unmatched. The CDR3 sequence is CASSLSGQGSYEQYF. CDR3 sequence (DNA): TGCGCCAGCAGCTTGTCGGGACAGGGTTCCTACGAGCAGTACTTC. The whole variable domain, filled in from reference TRBV5-1 and TRBJ2-7, reads KAGVTQTPRYLIKTRGQQVTLSCSPISGHRSVSWYQQTPGQGLQFLFEYFSETQRNKGNFPGRFSGRQFSNSRSEMNVSTLELGDSALYLCASSLSGQGSYEQYFGPGTRLTVT.